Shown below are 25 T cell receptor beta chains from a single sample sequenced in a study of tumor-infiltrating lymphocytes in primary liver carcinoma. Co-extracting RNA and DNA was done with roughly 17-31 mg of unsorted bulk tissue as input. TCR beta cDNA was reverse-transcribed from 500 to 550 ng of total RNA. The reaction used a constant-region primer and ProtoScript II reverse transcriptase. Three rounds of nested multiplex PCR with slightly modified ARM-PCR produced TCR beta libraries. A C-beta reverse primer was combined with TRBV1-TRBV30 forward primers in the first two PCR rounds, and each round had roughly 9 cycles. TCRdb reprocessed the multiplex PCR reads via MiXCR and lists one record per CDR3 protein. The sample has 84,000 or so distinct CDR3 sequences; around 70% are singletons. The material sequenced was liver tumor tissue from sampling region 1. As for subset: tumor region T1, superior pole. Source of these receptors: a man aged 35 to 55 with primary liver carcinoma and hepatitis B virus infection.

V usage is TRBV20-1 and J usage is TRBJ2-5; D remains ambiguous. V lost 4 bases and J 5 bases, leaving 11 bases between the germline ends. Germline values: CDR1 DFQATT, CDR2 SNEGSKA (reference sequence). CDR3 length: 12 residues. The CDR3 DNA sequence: TGCAGTGCTATCCGAGAGCCGGAGACCCAGTACTTC. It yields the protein CSAIREPETQYF.

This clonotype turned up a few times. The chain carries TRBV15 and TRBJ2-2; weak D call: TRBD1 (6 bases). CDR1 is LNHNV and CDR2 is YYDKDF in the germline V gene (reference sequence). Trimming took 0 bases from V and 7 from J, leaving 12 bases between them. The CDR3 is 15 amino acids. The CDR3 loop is CATSRDRGGFGELFF. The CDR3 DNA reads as TGTGCCACCAGCAGAGATCGAGGGGGATTCGGGGAGCTGTTTTTT.

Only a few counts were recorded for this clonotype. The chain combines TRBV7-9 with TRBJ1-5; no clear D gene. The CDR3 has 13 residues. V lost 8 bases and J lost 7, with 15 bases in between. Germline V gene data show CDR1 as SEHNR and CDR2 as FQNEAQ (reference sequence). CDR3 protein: CASCSTEIQPQHF. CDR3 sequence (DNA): TGTGCCAGCTGCAGCACGGAGATCCAGCCCCAGCATTTT.

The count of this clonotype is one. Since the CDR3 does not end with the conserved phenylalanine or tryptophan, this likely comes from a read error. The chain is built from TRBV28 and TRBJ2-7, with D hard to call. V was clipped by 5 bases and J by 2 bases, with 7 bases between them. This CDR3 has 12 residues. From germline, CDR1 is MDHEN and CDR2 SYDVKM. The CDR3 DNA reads TGTGCCAGCAGTCAGACGACCTACGAGCAGTACTTA. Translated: CASSQTTYEQYL.

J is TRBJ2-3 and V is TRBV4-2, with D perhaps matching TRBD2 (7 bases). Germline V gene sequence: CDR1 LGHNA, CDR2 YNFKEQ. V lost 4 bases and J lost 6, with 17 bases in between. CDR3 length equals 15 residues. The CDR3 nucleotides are TGTGCCAGCAGCCCGAAGGGGGGGATTTGGGATACGCAGTATTTT. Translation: CASSPKGGIWDTQYF.

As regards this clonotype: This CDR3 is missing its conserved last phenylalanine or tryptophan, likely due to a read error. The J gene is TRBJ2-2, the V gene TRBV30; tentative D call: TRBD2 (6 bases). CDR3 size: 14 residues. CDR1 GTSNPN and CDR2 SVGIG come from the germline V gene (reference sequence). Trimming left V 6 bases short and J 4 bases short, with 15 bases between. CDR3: CACLGLSSTGELFL. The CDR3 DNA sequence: TGTGCCTGTCTGGGACTTAGCAGCACCGGGGAGCTGTTTCTT.

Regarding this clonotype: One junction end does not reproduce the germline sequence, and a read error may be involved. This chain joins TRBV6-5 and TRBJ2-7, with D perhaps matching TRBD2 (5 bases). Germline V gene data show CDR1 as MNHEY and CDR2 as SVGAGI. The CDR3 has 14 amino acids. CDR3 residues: CVSSPSRDTYEQYF. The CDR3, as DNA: TGTGTCAGCAGTCCCTCCCGGGATACCTACGAGCAGTACTTC.

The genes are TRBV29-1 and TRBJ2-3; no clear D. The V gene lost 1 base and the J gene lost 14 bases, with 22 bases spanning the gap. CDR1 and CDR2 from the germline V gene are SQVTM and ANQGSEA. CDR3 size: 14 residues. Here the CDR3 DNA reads TGCAGCGTTGAAGCTAATTCCGGCACAGATTCGCGGTATTTT. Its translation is CSVEANSGTDSRYF.

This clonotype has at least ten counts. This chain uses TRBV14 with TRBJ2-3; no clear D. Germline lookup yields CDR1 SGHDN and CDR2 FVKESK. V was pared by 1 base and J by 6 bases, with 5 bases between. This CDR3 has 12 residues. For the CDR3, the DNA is TGTGCCAGCAGCCAAGTTGAGGATACGCAGTATTTT. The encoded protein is CASSQVEDTQYF.

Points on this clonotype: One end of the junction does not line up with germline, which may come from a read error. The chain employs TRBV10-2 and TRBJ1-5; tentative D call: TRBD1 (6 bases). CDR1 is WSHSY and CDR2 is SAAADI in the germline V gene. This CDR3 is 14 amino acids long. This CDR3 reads CASSERGEPQPQRF. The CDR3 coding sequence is TGCGCCAGCAGTGAAAGGGGGGAGCCTCAGCCCCAGCGTTTT.

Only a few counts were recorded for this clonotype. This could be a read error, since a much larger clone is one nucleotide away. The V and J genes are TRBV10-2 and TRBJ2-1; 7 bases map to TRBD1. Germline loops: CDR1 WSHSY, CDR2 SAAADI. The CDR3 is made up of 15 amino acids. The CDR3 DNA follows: TGCGCCAGCTACAAGGGGGCAGACGGCCCCCGTGAGCAGCTCTTC. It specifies CASYKGADGPREQLF.

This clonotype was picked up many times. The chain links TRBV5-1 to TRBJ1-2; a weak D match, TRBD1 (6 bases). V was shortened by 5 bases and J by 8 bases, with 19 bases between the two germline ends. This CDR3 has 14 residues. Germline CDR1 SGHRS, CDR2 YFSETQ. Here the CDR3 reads CASSTGSTGEGYTF. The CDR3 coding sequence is TGCGCCAGCAGTACCGGCTCGACAGGCGAAGGCTACACCTTC.

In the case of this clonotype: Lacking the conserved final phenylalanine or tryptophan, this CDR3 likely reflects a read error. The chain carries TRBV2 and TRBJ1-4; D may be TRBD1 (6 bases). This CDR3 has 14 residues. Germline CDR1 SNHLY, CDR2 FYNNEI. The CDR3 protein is CVSRGTTTNEKLFL. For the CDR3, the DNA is TGTGTCAGCAGGGGCACAACAACTAATGAAAAACTGTTTCTT.

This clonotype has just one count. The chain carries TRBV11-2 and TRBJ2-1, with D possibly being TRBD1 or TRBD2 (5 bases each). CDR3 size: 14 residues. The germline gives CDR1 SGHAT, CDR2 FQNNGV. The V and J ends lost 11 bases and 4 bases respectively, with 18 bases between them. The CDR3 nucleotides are TGTGCCGACAGCTTACCTCTAGCTTACAATGAGCAGTTCTTC. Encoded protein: CADSLPLAYNEQFF.

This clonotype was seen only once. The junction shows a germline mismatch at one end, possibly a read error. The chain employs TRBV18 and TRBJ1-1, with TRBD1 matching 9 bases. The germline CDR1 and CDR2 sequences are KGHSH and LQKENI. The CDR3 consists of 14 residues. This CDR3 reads CASSAGQGNTEASF. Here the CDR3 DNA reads TGTGCCAGCTCAGCCGGACAGGGGAACACTGAAGCTTCCTTT.

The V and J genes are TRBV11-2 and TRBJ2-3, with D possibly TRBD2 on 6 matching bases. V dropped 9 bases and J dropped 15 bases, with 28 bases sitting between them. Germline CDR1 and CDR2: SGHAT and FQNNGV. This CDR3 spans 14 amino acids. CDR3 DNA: TGTGCCAGAGGGGCACGGGAGCCCGCAGATAGGCATTATTTT. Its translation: CARGAREPADRHYF.

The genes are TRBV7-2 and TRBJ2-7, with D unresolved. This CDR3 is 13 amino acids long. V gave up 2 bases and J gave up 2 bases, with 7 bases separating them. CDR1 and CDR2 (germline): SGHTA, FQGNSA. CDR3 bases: TGTGCCAGCAGCTTAACAGTGACCTACGAGCAGTACTTC. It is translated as CASSLTVTYEQYF.

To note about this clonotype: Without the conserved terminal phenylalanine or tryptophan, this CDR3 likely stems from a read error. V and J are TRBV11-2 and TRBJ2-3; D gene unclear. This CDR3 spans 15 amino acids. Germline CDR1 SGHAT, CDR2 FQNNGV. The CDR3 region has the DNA TGTGCCAGAAGCTTTCATGCTTCTAGCACAGATACGCAGTATTCT. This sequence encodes CARSFHASSTDTQYS.

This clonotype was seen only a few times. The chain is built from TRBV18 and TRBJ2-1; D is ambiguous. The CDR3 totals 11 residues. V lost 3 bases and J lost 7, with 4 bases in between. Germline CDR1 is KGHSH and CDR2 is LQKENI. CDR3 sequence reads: CASSPGNEQFF. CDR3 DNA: TGTGCCAGCTCACCGGGTAATGAGCAGTTCTTC.

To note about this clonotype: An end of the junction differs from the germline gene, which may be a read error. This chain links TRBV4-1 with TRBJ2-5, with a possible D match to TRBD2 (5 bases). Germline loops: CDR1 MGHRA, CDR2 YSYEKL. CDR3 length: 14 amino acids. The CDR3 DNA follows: TGCGCCAGCAGCCATGATCAGCTAGCAGAGACCCAGTATTTC. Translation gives CASSHDQLAETQYF.

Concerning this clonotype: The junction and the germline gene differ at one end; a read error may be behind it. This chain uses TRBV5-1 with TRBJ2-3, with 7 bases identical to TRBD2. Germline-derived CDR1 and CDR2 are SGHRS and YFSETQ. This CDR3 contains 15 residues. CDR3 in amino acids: CTSSLVSGSTDTQYF. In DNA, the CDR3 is TGCACCAGCAGCTTGGTTAGCGGGAGCACAGATACGCAGTATTTT.

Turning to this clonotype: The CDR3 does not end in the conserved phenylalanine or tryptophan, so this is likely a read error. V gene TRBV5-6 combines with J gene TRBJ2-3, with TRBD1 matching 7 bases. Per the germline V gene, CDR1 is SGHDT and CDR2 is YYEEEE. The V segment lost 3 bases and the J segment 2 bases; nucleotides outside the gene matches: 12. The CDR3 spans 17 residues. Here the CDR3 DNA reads TGTGCCAGCAGCTCGAGGGGGCTAGCAGGTATCACAGATACGCAGTATTTG. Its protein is CASSSRGLAGITDTQYL.

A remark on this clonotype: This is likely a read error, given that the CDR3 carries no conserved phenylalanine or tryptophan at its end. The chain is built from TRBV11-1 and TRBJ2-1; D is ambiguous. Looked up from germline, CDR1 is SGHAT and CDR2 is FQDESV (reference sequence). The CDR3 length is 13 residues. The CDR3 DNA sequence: TGTTCCAGTAGCTTAGGCCGGGCAAATGAACAGTTCTAC. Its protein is CSSSLGRANEQFY.

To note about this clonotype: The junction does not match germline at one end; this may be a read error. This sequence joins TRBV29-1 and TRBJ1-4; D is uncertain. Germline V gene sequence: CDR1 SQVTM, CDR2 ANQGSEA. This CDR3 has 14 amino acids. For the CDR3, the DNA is TGCAGCGTTGAAGGTTCAGGAGGTAATGGAAAACTGTTTTTT. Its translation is CSVEGSGGNGKLFF.

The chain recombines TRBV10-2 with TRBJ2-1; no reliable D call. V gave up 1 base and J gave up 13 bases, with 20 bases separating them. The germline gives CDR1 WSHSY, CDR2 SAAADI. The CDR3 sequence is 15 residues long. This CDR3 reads CASSEYGVRHGEQFF. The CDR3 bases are TGCGCCAGCAGTGAGTACGGTGTCAGGCACGGTGAACAGTTCTTC.